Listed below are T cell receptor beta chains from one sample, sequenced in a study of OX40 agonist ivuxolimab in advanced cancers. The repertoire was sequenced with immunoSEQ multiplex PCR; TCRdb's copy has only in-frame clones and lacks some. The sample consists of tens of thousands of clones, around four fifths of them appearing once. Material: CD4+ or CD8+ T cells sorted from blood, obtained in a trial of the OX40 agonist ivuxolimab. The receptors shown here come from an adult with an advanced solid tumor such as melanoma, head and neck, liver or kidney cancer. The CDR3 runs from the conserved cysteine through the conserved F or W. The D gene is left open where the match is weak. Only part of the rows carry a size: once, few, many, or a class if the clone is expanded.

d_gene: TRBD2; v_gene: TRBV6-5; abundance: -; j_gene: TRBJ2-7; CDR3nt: TGTGCCAGCAGTTACTCCGGGGGGGACGCCTACGAGCAGTACTTC; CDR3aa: CASSYSGGDAYEQYF
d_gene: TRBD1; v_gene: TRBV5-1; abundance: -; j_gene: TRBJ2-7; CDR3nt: TGCGCCAGCAGCTTGGGAGTTACGGGACAGGGATCGTACGAGCAGTACTTC; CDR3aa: CASSLGVTGQGSYEQYF
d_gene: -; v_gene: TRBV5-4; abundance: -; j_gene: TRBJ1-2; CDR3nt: TGTGCCAGCAGCTTAGTACACGACAACTATGGCTACACCTTC; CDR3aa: CASSLVHDNYGYTF
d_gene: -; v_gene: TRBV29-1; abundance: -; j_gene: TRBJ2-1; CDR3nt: TGCAGCGTTGTACCCCTGGGCAATGAGCAGTTCTTC; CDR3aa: CSVVPLGNEQFF
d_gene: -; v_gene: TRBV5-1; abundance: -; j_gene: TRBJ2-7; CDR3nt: TGCGCCAGCAGCCTGGACCGTGAGCAGTACTTC; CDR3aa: CASSLDREQYF
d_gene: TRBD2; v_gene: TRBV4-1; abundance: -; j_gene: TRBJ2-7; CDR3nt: TGCGCCAGCAGCCAAAATAGCGGGGCCTCCTACGAGCAGTACTTC; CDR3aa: CASSQNSGASYEQYF
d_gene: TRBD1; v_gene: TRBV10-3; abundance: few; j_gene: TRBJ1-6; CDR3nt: TGTGCCACCTCGACAGGGGATTCACCCCTCCACTTT; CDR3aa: CATSTGDSPLHF
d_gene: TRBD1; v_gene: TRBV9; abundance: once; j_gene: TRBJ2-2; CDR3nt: TGTGCCAGCAGCGTCGGAATAGGGGACAGATATAACACCGGGGAGCTGTTTTTT; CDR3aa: CASSVGIGDRYNTGELFF
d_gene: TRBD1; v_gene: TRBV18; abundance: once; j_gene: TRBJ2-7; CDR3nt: TGTGCCAGCTCATCCGGGACAGGGGAGTTCGAGCAGTACTTC; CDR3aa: CASSSGTGEFEQYF
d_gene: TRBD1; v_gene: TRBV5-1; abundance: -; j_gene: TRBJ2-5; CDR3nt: TGCGCCAGCAGCCCCGGGACAGGGTTGGAGACCCAGTACTTC; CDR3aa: CASSPGTGLETQYF
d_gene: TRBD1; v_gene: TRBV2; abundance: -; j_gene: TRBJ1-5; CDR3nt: TGTGCCAGCAGGTCGGGACAGACCAATCAGCCCCAGCATTTT; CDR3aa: CASRSGQTNQPQHF
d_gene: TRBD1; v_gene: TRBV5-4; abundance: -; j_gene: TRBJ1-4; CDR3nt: TGTGCCAGCAGCTCCCGGGACAGGGGTGAAAAACTGTTTTTT; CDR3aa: CASSSRDRGEKLFF
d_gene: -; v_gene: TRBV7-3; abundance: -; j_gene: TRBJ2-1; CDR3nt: TGTGCCAGCTCACAGGGCGGCTACAATGAGCAGTTCTTC; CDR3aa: CASSQGGYNEQFF
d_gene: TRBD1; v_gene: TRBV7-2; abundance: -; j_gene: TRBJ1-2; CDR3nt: TGTGCCAGCAGCGCCCCGGGACAGGGGTCCTATGGCTACACCTTC; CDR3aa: CASSAPGQGSYGYTF
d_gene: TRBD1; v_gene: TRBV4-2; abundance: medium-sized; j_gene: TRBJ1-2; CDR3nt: TGTGCCAGCAGCCAAGATACGACAGGGGCTGGCTACACCTTC; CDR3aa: CASSQDTTGAGYTF
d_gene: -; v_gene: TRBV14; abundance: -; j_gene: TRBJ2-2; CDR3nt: TGTGCCAGCAGACCCAACACCGGGGAGCTGTTTTTT; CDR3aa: CASRPNTGELFF
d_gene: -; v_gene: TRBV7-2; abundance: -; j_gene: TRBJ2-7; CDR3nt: TGTGCCAGCAGTTCTGTACTACACTACGAGCAGTACTTC; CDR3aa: CASSSVLHYEQYF
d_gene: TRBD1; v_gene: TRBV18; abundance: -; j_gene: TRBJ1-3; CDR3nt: TGTGCCAGCTCACCAATCCAGGGGGAAGGAAACACCATATATTTT; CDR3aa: CASSPIQGEGNTIYF
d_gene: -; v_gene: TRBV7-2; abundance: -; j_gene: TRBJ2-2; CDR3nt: TGTGCCAGCAGGGGGGACCGTGGGGTCGGCACCGGGGAGCTGTTTTTT; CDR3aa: CASRGDRGVGTGELFF
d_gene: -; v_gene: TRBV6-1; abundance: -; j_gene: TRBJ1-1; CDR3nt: TGTGCCAGCACTTCGACGGTGAACACTGAAGCTTTCTTT; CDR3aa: CASTSTVNTEAFF
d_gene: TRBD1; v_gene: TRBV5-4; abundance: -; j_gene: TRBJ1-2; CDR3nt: TGTGCCAGCAGCTCTTGGACAGGGGGCAACTATGGCTACACCTTC; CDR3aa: CASSSWTGGNYGYTF
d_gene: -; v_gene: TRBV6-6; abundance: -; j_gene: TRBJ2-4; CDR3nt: TGTGCCAGCAGTTACTCGACGGCTAGAGAAAACATTCAGTACTTC; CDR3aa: CASSYSTARENIQYF
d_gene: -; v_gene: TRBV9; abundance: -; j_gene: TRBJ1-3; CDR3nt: TGTGCCAGCAGCGTAGCGCCAGGTTCTGGAAACACCATATATTTT; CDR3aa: CASSVAPGSGNTIYF
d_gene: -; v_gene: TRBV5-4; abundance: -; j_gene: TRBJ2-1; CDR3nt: TGTGCCAGCAGCTTCGGGGGCAGGGGGGATGAGCAGTTCTTC; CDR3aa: CASSFGGRGDEQFF
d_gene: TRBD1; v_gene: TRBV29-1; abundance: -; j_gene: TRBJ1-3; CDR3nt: TGCAGCGCTATCGACAGGGCTTACTCTGGAAACACCATATATTTT; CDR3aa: CSAIDRAYSGNTIYF
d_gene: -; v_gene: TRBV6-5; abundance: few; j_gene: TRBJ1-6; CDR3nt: TGTGCCAGCAGGACCGACTCTCGTAATTCACCCCTCCACTTT; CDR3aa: CASRTDSRNSPLHF
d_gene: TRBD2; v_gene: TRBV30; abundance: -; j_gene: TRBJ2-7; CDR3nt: TGTGCCGGAGCGGGGGGCCCCATTGGGGAGCAGTACTTC; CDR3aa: CAGAGGPIGEQYF
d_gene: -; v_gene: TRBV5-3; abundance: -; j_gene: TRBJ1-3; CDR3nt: TGTGCCAGAAGCCCCATTTGGGATCCGGGGTCTGGAAACACCATATATTTT; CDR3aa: CARSPIWDPGSGNTIYF
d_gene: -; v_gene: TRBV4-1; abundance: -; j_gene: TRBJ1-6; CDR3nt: TGCGCCAGCAGCCAAGAACCTCACTCCTATAATTCACCCCTCCACTTT; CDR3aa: CASSQEPHSYNSPLHF
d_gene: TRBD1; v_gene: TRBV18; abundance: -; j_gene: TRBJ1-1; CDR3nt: TGTGCCAGCTCACCAGACAGGGTAACTGAAGCTTTCTTT; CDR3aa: CASSPDRVTEAFF
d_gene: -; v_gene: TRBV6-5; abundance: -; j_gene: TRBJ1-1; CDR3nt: TGTGCCAGCAGTTACTCGACGGGCACTGAAGCTTTCTTT; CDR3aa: CASSYSTGTEAFF
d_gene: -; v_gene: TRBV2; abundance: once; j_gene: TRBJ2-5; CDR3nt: TGTGCCAGCAGTGATGGATTAGGAGAGACCCAGTACTTC; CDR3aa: CASSDGLGETQYF
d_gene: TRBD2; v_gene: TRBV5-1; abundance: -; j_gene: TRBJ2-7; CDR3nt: TGCGCCAGCAGCTTGTCACTAGCGGGGGCCGGGGAGCAGTACTTC; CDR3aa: CASSLSLAGAGEQYF
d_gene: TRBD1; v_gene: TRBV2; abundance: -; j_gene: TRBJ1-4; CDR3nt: TGTGCCAGCAGGACTTCTCCAGGGGGTACAAATGAAAAACTGTTTTTT; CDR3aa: CASRTSPGGTNEKLFF
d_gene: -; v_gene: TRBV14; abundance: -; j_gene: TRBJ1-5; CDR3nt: TGTGCCAGCAGCCAAGCTGGGCAGCCCCAGCATTTT; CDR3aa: CASSQAGQPQHF
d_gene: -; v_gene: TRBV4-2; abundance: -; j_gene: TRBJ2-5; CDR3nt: TGTGCCAGCAGCCAAGTCGAAGCGGAACCCCAAGAGACCCAGTACTTC; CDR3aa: CASSQVEAEPQETQYF
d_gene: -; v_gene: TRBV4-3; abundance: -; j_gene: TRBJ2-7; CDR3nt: TGCGCCAGCAGCCAACCATATCCCTCTCCGGGCCGCGGGTCCTACGAGCAGTACTTC; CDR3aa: CASSQPYPSPGRGSYEQYF
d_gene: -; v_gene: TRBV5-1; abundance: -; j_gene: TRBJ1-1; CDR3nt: TGCGCCAGCAGCTGGCAGGGAGGCATGAACACTGAAGCTTTCTTT; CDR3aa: CASSWQGGMNTEAFF
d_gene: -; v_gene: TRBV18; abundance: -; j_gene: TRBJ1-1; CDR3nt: TGTGCCAGCTCACCCCCTGGGACTGCCGCAGAAGCTTTCTTT; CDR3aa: CASSPPGTAAEAFF
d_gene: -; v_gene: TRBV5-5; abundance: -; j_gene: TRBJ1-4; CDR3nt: TGTGCCAGCAGCTTATGGTACGGGAATGAAAAACTGTTTTTT; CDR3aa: CASSLWYGNEKLFF
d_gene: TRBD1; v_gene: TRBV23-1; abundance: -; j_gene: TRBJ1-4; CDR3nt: TGCGCCAGCAGTCAACGAACTAGAACCACAGGGGGACGTCCGCATGAAAAACTGTTTTTT; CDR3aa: CASSQRTRTTGGRPHEKLFF
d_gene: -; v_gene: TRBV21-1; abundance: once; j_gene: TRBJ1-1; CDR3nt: TGTGCCAGCAGCCATTGGACCCTCCGTGAAGCTTTCTTT; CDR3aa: CASSHWTLREAFF
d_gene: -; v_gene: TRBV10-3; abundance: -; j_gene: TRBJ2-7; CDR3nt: TGTGCCATCAGTGACCCGGGACTTTACGAGCAGTACTTC; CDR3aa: CAISDPGLYEQYF
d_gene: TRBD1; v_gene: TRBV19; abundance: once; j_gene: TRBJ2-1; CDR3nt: TGTGCCAGTAGCCCGAACAGGGGTGAGCAGTTCTTC; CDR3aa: CASSPNRGEQFF
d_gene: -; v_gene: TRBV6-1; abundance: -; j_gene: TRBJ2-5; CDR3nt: TGTGCCAGCAATCTTGTCGGCTGGGCCAGAGAGACCCAGTACTTC; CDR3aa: CASNLVGWARETQYF
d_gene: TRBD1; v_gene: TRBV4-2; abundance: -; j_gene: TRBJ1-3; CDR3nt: TGTGCCAGCAGCCAGAGGACAGGTGGAAACACCATATATTTT; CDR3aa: CASSQRTGGNTIYF
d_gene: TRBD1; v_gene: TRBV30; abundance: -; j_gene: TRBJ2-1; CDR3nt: TGTGCCTGGACGGGACAGGGAGGGAATGAGCAGTTCTTC; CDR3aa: CAWTGQGGNEQFF
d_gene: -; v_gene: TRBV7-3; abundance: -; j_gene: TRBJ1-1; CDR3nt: TGTGCCAGCAGCCGGCAGGAGAACACTGAAGCTTTCTTT; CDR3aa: CASSRQENTEAFF
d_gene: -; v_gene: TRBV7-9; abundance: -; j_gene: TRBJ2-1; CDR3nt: TGTGCCAGCAGCTTAGCTGCAGGGGATCATGAGCAGTTCTTC; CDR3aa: CASSLAAGDHEQFF
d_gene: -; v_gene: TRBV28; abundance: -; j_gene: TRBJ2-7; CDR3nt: TGTGCCAGCAGTAACCCCGGGACAAGCTACGAGCAGTACTTC; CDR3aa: CASSNPGTSYEQYF
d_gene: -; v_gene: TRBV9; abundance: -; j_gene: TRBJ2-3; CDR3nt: TGTGCCAGCAGCGTAGAAGAGGACAGCACAGATACGCAGTATTTT; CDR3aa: CASSVEEDSTDTQYF
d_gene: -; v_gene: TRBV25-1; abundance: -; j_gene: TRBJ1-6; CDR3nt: TGTGCCAGCAGTGACCCCCTCGGAGATCTAGATTCACCCCTCCACTTT; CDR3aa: CASSDPLGDLDSPLHF
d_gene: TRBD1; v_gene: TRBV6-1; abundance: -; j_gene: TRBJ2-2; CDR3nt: TGTGCCAGCAGTTCCGACAGGGTGGTGACCGGGGAGCTGTTTTTT; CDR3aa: CASSSDRVVTGELFF